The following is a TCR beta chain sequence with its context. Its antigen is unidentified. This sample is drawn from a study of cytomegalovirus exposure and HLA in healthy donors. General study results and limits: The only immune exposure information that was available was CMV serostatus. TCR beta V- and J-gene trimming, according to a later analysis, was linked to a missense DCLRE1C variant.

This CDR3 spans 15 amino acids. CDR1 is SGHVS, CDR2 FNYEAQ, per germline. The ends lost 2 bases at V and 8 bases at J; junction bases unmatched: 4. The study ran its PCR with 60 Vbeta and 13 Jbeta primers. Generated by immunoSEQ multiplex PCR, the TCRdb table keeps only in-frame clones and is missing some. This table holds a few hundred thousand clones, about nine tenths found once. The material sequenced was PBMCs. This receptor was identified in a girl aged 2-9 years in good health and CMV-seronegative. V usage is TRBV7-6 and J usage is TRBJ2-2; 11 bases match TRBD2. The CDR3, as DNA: TGTGCCAGCAGCTTAACTAGCGGGAGTGGTGGGGAGCTGTTTTTT. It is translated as CASSLTSGSGGELFF.